This T cell receptor (beta chain) was retrieved from a study of metastatic and nonmetastatic thyroid tumors. Overall study: The authors compared repertoires across blood and tumor or nodule tissue from malignant and benign thyroid patients. The study, taken as a whole, reports: It was reportedly found that TCR beta diversity was significantly higher in malignant thyroid tumors than in benign nodules, a difference seen in both blood and tumor samples.

In its sample, this clone was seen many times. Its antigen is unknown. Germline V gene data show CDR1 as MGHRA and CDR2 as YSYEKL. Trimming at V came to 4 bases and at J to 2 bases, leaving 11 bases not matched to a gene. This CDR3 has 17 amino acids. TCRdb redid the clone calls on the PCR reads using MiXCR. The table records 91,000 or so clones, 9.5% to 15% of them present only once. No patient had received any treatment before thyroid surgery. Input material: blood. The V call is TRBV4-1, the J call TRBJ1-3; TRBD1 aligns across 7 bases. The receptor was derived from a female donor with papillary thyroid cancer or a benign thyroid nodule (not recorded which). Some clones in this sample may be carry-over from other donors' samples. This chain's CDR3 is CASSPTPQGSAGNTIYF. The CDR3 DNA sequence: TGCGCCAGCAGCCCAACACCACAGGGGTCTGCTGGAAACACCATATATTTT.